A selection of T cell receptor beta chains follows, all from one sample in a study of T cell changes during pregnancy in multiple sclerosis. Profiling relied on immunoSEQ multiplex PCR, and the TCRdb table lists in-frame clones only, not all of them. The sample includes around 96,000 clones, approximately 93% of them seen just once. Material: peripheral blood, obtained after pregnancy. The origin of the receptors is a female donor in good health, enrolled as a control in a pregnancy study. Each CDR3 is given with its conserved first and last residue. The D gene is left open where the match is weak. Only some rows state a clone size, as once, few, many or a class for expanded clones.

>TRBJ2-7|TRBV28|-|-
CASSSLSYEQYF
TGTGCCAGCAGTTCACTTTCCTACGAGCAGTACTTC
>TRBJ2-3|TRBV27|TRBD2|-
CASSLLGGRASWSDTQYF
TGTGCCAGCAGTTTATTAGGCGGGAGGGCCTCTTGGTCAGATACGCAGTATTTT
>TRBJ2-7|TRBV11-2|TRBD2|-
CASSPSSGPYEQYF
TGTGCCAGCAGCCCTTCTAGCGGTCCCTACGAGCAGTACTTC
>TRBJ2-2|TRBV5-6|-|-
CASSLGRNTGELFF
TGTGCCAGCAGCTTGGGCAGGAACACCGGGGAGCTGTTTTTT
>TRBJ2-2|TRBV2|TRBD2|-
CASSLTSNGELFF
TGTGCCAGCAGTCTGACTAGCAACGGGGAGCTGTTTTTT
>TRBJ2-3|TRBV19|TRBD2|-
CASSREGGTRNTQYF
TGTGCCAGTAGTAGGGAGGGCGGGACTAGGAATACGCAGTATTTT
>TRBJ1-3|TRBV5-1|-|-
CASSLESTGNTIYF
TGCGCCAGCAGCTTGGAGAGCACTGGAAACACCATATATTTT
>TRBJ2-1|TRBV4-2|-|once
CASSQDAAGTRYNEQFF
TGTGCCAGCAGCCAAGATGCCGCGGGAACGCGTTACAATGAGCAGTTCTTC
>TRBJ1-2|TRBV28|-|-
CASSPREAAYGYTF
TGTGCCAGCAGTCCGCGCGAGGCCGCGTATGGCTACACCTTC
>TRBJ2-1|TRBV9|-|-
CASSVSTPGTNQYNEQFF
TGTGCCAGCAGCGTTTCCACCCCCGGGACAAATCAATACAATGAGCAGTTCTTC
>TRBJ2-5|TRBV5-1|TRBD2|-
CASSWTSGQETQYF
TGCGCCAGCAGCTGGACTAGCGGTCAAGAGACCCAGTACTTC
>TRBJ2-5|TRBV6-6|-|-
CASSYSRFGETQYF
TGTGCCAGCAGTTACTCGAGGTTCGGGGAGACCCAGTACTTC
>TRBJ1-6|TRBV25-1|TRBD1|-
CASSEIQGQDNSPLHF
TGTGCCAGCAGTGAAATCCAGGGACAGGATAATTCACCCCTCCACTTT
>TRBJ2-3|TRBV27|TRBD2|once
CASTGTSGSPTDTQYF
TGTGCCAGCACCGGAACTAGCGGGAGTCCCACAGATACGCAGTATTTT
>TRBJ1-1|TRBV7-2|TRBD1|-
CASSAGGLPNTEAFF
TGTGCCTCTTCGGCAGGGGGTTTGCCGAACACTGAAGCTTTCTTT
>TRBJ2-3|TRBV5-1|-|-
CASSPDYLSTDTQYF
TGCGCCAGCAGCCCGGACTACCTAAGCACAGATACGCAGTATTTT